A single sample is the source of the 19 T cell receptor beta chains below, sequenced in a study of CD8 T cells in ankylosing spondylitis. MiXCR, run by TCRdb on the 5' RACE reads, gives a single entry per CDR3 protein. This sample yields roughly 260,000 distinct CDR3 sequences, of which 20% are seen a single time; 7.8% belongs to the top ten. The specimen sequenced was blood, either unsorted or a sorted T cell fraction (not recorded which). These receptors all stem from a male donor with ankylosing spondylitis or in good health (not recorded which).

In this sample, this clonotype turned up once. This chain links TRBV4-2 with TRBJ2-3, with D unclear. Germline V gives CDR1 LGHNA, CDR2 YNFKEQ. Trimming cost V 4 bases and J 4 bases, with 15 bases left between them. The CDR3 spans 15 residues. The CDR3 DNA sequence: TGTGCCAGCAGCCTCGCCGTACAAGGTGCAGATACGCAGTATTTT. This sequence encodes CASSLAVQGADTQYF.

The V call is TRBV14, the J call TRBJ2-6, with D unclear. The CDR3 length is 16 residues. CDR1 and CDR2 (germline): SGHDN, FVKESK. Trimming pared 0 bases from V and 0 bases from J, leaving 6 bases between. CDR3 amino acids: CASSQDGISGANVLTF. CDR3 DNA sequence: TGTGCCAGCAGCCAAGATGGAATCTCTGGGGCCAACGTCCTGACTTTC.

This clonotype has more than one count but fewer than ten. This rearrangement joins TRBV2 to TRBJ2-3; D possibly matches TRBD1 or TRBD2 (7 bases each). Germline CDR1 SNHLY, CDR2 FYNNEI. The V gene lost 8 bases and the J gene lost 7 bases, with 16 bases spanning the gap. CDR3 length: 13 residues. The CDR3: CASARGGGYTQYF. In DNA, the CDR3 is TGTGCCAGCGCCAGGGGGGGAGGATATACGCAGTATTTT.

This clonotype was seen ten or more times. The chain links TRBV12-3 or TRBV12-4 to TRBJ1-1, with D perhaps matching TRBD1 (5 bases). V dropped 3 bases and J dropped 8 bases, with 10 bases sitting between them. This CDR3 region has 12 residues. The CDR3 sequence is CASSFIWGEAFF. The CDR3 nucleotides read TGTGCCAGCAGTTTTATTTGGGGCGAAGCTTTCTTT.

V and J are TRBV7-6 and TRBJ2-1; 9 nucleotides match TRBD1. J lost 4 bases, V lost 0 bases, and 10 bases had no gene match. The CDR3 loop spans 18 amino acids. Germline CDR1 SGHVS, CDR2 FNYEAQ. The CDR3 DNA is TGTGCCAGCAGCTTAGCGATGGGACAGGGTGGGGAGTACAATGAGCAGTTCTTC. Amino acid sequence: CASSLAMGQGGEYNEQFF.

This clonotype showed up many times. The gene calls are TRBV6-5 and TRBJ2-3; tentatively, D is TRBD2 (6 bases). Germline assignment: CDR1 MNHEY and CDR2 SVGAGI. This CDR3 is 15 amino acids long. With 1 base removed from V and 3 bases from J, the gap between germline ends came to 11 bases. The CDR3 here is CASSYLGGRTDTQYF. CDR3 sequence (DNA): TGTGCCAGCAGTTACTTGGGAGGTCGAACAGATACGCAGTATTTT.

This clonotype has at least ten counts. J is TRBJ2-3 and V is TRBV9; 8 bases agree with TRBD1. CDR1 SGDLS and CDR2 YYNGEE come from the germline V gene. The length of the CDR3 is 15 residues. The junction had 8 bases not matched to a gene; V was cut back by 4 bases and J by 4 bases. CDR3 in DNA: TGTGCCAGCAGCTCCTCCGGGACAGGCCCAGATACGCAGTATTTT. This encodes CASSSSGTGPDTQYF.

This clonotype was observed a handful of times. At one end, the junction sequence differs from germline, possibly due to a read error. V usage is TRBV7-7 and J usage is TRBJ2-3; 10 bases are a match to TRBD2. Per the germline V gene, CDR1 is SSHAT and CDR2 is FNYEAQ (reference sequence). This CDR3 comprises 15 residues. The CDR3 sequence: CASSEIAGGRDTQYF. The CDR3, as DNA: TGTGCTAGCAGCGAGATAGCGGGGGGCAGGGATACGCAGTATTTT.

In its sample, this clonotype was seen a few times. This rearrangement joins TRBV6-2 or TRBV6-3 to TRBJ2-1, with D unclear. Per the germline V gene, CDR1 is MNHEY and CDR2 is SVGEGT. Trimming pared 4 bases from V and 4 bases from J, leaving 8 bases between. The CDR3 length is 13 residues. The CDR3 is CASSSDGYNEQFF. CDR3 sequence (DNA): TGTGCCAGCAGTTCGGACGGATACAATGAGCAGTTCTTC.

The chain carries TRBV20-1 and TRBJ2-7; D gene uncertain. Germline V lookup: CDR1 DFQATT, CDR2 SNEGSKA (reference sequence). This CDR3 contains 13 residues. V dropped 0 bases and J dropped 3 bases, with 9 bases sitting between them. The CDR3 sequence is CSARDPTSYEQYV. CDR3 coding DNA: TGCAGTGCTAGAGACCCCACGAGCTACGAGCAGTACGTC.

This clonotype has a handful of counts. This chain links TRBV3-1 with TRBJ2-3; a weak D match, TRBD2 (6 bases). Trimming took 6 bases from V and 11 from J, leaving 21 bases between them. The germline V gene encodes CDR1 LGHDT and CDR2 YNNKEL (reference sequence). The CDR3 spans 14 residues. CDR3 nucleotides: TGTGCCAGCAGTCGGAACGTTAGGGAGGCAAGGCAGTATTTT. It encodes CASSRNVREARQYF.

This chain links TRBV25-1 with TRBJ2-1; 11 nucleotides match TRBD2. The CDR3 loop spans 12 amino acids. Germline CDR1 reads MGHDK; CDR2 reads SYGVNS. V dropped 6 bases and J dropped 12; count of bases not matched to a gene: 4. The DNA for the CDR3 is TGTGCCAGCAGCCTAACTAGCGGGAGGCAGTTCTTC. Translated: CASSLTSGRQFF.

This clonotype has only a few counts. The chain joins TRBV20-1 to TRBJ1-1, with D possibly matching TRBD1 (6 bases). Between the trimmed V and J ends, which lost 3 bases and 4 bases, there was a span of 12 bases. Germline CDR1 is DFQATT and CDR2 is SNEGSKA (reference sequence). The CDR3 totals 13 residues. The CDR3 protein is CSARGGAITEAFF. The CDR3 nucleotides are TGCAGTGCTAGGGGGGGCGCGATCACTGAAGCTTTCTTT.

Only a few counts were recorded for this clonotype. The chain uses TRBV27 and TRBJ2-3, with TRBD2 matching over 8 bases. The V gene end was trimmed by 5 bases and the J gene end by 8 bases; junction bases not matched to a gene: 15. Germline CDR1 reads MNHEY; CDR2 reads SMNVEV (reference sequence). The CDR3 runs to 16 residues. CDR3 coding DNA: TGTGCCAGCAGTCCACCGGGACTAGTGTTTGCAGGTACGCAGTATTTT. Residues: CASSPPGLVFAGTQYF.

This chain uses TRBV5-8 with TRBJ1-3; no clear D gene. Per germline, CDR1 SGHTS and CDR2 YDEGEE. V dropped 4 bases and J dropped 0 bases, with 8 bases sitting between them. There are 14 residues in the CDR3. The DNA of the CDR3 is TGTGCCAGCAGCGACACCGGCTCTGGAAACACCATATATTTT. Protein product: CASSDTGSGNTIYF.

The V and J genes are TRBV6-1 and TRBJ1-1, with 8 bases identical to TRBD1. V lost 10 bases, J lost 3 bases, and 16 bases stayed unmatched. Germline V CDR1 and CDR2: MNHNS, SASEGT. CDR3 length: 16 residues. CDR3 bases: TGTGCCAACACACCCGGGACAGGAGGGGGTGACACTGAAGCTTTCTTT. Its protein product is CANTPGTGGGDTEAFF.

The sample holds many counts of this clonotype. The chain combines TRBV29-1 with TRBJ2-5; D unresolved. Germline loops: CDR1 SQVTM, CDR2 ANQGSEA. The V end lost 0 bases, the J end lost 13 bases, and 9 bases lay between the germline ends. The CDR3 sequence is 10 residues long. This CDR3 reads CSVEDNWRYF. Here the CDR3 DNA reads TGCAGCGTTGAAGATAATTGGCGGTACTTC.

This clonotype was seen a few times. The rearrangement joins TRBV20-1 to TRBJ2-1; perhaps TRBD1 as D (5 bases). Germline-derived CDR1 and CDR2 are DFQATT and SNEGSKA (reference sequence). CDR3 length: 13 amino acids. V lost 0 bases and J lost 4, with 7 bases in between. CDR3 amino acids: CSARDKGYNEQFF. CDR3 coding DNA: TGCAGTGCTAGAGATAAGGGGTACAATGAGCAGTTCTTC.

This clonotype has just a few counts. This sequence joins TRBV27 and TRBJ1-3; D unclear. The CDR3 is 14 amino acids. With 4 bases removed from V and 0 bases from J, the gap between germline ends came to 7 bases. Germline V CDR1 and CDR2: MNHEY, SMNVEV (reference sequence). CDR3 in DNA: TGTGCCAGCAGTTCGGGGTTCTCTGGAAACACCATATATTTT. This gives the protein CASSSGFSGNTIYF.